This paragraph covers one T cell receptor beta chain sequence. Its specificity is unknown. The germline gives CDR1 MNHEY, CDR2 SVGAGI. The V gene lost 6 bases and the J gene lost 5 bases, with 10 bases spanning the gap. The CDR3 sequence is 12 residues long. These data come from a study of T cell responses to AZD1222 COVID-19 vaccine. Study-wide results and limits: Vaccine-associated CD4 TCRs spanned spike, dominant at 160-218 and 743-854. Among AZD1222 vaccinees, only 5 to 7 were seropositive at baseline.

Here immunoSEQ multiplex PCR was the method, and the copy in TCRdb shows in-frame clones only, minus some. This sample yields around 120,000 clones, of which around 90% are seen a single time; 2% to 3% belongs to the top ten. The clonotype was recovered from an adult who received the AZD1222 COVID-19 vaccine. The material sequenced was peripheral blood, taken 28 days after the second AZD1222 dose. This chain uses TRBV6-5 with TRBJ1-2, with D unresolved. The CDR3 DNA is TGTGCCAGCAGCCGAGGCCGGTATGGCTACACCTTC. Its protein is CASSRGRYGYTF.